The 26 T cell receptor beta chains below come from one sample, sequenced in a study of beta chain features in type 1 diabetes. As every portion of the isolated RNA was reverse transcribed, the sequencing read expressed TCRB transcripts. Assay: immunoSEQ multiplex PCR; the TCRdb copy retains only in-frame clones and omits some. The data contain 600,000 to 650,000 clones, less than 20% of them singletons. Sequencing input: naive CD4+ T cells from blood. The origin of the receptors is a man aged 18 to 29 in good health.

Here the CDR3 reads CASSDQGGTDTQYF. CDR3 DNA: TGTGCCAGCAGCGACCAAGGGGGCACAGATACGCAGTATTTT. The rearrangement links TRBV5-6 to TRBJ2-3; possibly TRBD1 for D (5 bases). Trimming removed 4 bases from V and 1 base from J, with 10 bases in between. Germline CDR1 is SGHDT and CDR2 is YYEEEE. CDR3 size: 14 residues.

CDR3: CASSRGTSGGPEQYF. CDR3 nucleotides: TGTGCCAGCAGCCGTGGGACTAGCGGGGGCCCCGAGCAGTACTTC. V and J are TRBV13 and TRBJ2-7; 14 bases map to TRBD2. Germline V gene lookup returns CDR1 PRHDT and CDR2 FYEKMQ (reference sequence). The CDR3 is made up of 15 amino acids. J was trimmed by 6 bases and V by 5 bases; bases with no gene match: 6.

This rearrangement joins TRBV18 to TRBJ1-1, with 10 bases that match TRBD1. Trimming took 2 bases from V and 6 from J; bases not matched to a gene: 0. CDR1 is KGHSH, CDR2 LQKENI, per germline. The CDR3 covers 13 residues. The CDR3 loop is CASSPGQGAEAFF. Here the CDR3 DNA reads TGTGCCAGCTCACCAGGACAGGGGGCTGAAGCTTTCTTT. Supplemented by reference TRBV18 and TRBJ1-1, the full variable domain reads NAGVMQNPRHLVRRRGQEARLRCSPMKGHSHVYWYRQLPEEGLKFMVYLQKENIIDESGMPKERFSAEFPKEGPSILRIQQVVRGDSAAYFCASSPGQGAEAFFGQGTRLTVV.

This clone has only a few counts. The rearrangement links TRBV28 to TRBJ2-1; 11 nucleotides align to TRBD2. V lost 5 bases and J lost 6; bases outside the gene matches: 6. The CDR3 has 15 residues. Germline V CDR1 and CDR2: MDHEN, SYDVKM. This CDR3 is CASSRPGLAVNEQFF. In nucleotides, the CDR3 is TGTGCCAGCAGTAGGCCGGGACTAGCGGTCAATGAGCAGTTCTTC. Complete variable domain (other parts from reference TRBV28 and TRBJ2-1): DVKVTQSSRYLVKRTGEKVFLECVQDMDHENMFWYRQDPGLGLRLIYFSYDVKMKEKGDIPEGYSVSREKKERFSLILESASTNQTSMYLCASSRPGLAVNEQFFGPGTRLTVL.

CDR3 coding DNA: TGTGCCAGCAGCCTAGGAAGGTCGGCCCGGGAAGAGACCCAGTACTTC. Protein product: CASSLGRSAREETQYF. The rearrangement joins TRBV7-2 to TRBJ2-5; no definite D call. Trimming removed 5 bases from V and 3 bases from J, with 19 bases in between. The germline V gene has CDR1 SGHTA and CDR2 FQGNSA. This CDR3 comprises 16 residues.

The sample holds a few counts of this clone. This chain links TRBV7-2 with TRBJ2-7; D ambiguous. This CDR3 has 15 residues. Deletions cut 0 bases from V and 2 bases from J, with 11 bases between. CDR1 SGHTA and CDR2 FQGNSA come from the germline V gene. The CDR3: CASSLARSSAYEQYF. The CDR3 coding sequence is TGTGCCAGCAGCTTAGCGAGGTCTTCCGCCTACGAGCAGTACTTC.

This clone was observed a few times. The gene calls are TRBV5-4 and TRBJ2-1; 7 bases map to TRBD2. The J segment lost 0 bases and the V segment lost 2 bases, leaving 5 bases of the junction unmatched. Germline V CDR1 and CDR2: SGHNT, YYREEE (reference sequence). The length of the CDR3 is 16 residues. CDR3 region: CASSFPSGSSYNEQFF. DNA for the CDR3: TGTGCCAGCAGCTTCCCTAGCGGCAGCTCCTACAATGAGCAGTTCTTC.

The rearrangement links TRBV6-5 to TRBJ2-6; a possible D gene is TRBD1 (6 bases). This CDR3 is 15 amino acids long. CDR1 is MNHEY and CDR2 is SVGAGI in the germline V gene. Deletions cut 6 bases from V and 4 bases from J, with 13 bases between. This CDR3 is CASRLQGPGANVLTF. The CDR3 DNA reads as TGTGCCAGCAGACTACAGGGTCCCGGGGCCAACGTCCTGACTTTC.

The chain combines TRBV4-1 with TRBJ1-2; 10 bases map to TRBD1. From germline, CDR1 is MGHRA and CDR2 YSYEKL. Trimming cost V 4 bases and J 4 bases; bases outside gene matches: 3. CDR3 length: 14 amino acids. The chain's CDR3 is CASSPDRGGYGYTF. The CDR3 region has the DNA TGCGCCAGCAGCCCGGACAGGGGGGGCTATGGCTACACCTTC.

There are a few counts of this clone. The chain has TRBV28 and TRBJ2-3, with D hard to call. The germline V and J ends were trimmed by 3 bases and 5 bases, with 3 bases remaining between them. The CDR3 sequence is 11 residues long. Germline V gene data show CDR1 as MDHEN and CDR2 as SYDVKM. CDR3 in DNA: TGTGCCAGCAGTTTTGGAGATACGCAGTATTTT. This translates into CASSFGDTQYF.

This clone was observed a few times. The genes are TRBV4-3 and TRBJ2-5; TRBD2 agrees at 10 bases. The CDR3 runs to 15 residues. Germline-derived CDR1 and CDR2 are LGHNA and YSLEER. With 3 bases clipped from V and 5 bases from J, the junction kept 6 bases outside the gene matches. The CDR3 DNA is TGCGCCAGCAGCCAGAAGCGGGGGGGCCGGGAGACCCAGTACTTC. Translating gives CASSQKRGGRETQYF.

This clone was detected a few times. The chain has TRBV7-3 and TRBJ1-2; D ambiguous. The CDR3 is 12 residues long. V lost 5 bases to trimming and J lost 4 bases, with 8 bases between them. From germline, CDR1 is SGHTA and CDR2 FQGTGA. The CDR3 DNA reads TGTGCCAGCAGCCAGGACGGCTATGGCTACACCTTC. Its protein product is CASSQDGYGYTF.

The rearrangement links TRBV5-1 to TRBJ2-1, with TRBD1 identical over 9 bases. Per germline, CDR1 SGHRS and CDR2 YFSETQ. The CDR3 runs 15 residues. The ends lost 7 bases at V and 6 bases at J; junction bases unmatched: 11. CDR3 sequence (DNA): TGCGCCAGCGGGAGTCCCGGGACAGGGTTCAATGAGCAGTTCTTC. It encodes CASGSPGTGFNEQFF.

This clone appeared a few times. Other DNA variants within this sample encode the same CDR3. DNA for the CDR3: TGCAGTGCTGGACTTTACGAGCAGTACTTC. Protein product: CSAGLYEQYF. The V call is TRBV20-1, the J call TRBJ2-7; a weak D match, TRBD2 (5 bases). The germline gives CDR1 DFQATT, CDR2 SNEGSKA (reference sequence). Trimming took off 5 bases at V and 4 bases at J, with 6 bases between the two ends. The CDR3 extends over 10 amino acids.

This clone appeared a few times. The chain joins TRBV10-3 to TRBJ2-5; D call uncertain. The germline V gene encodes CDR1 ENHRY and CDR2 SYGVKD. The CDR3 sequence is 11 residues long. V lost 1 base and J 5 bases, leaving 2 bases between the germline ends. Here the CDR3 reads CAISELETQYF. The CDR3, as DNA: TGTGCCATCAGTGAGTTGGAGACCCAGTACTTC.

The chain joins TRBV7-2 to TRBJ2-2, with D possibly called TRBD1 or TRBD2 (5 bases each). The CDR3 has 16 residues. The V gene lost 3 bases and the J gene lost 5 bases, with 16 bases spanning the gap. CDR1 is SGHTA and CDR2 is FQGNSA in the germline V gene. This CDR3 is CASSLRGSSVTGELFF. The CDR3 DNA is TGTGCCAGCAGCTTGAGGGGCTCATCGGTTACCGGGGAGCTGTTTTTT.

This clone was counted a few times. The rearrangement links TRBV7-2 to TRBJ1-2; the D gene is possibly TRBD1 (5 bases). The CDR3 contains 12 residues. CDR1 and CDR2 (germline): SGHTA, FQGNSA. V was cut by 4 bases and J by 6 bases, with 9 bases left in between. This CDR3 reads CASSSDRNGYTF. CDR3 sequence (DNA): TGTGCCAGCAGCTCCGACAGAAATGGCTACACCTTC.

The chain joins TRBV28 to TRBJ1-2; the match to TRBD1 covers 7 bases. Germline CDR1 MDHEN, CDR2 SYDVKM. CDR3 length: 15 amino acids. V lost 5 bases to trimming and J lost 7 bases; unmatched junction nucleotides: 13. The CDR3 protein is CASSLPGQTLPGYTF. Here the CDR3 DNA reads TGTGCCAGCAGTCTCCCGGGACAGACGCTTCCTGGCTACACCTTC.

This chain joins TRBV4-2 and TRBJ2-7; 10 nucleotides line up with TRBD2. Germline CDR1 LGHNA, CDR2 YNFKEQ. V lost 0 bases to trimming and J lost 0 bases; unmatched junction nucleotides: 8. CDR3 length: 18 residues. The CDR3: CASSQDHGLADYSYEQYF. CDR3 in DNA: TGTGCCAGCAGCCAAGACCATGGACTAGCGGACTACTCCTACGAGCAGTACTTC.

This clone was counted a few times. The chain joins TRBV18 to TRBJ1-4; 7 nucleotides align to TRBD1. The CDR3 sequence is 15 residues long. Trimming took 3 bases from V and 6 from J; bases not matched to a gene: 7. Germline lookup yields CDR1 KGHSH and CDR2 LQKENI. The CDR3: CASSPRTGNYEKLFF. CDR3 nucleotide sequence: TGTGCCAGCTCACCCCGGACAGGAAATTATGAAAAACTGTTTTTT.

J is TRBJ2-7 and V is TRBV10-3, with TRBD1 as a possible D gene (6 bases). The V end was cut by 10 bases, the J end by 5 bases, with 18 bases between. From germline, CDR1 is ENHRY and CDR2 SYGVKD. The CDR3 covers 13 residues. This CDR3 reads CATRGPGQNEQYF. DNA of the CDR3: TGTGCCACGAGGGGCCCCGGACAGAACGAGCAGTACTTC.

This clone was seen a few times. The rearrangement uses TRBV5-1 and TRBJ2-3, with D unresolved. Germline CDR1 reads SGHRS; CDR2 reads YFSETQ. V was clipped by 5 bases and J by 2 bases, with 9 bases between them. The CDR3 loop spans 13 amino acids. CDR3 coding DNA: TGCGCCAGCAGGCTCGGGCTCACAGATACGCAGTATTTT. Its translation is CASRLGLTDTQYF.

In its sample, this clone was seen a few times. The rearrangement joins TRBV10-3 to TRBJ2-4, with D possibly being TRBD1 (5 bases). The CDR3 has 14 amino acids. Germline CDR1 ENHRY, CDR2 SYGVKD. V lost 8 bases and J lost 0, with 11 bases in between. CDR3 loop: CAIGAGLAKNIQYF. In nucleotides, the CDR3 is TGTGCCATCGGCGCAGGGTTAGCCAAAAACATTCAGTACTTC.

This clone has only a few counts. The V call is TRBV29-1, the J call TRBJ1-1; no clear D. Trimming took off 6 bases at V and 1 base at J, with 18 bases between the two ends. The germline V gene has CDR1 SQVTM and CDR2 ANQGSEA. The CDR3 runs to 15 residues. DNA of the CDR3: TGCAGCGTCGCCAAACCTCGGACGTCGAACACTGAAGCTTTCTTT. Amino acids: CSVAKPRTSNTEAFF. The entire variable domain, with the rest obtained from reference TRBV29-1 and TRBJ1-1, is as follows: SAVISQKPSRDICQRGTSLTIQCQVDSQVTMMFWYRQQPGQSLTLIATANQGSEATYESGFVIDKFPISRPNLTFSTLTVSNMSPEDSSIYLCSVAKPRTSNTEAFFGQGTRLTVV.

CDR3 DNA: TGTGCCAGCAGTTCAGGCTACAATGAGCAGTTCTTC. It specifies CASSSGYNEQFF. This chain uses TRBV6-5 with TRBJ2-1, with D uncertain. The V gene lost 4 bases and the J gene lost 3 bases, with 4 bases spanning the gap. In germline, CDR1 is MNHEY, CDR2 SVGAGI. This CDR3 has 12 residues.

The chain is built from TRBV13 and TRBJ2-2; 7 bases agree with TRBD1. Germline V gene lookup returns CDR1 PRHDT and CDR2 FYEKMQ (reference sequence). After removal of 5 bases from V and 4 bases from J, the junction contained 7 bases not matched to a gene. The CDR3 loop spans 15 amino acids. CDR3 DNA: TGTGCCAGCAGCCTGACAGGGCGGGCCACCGGGGAGCTGTTTTTT. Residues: CASSLTGRATGELFF.